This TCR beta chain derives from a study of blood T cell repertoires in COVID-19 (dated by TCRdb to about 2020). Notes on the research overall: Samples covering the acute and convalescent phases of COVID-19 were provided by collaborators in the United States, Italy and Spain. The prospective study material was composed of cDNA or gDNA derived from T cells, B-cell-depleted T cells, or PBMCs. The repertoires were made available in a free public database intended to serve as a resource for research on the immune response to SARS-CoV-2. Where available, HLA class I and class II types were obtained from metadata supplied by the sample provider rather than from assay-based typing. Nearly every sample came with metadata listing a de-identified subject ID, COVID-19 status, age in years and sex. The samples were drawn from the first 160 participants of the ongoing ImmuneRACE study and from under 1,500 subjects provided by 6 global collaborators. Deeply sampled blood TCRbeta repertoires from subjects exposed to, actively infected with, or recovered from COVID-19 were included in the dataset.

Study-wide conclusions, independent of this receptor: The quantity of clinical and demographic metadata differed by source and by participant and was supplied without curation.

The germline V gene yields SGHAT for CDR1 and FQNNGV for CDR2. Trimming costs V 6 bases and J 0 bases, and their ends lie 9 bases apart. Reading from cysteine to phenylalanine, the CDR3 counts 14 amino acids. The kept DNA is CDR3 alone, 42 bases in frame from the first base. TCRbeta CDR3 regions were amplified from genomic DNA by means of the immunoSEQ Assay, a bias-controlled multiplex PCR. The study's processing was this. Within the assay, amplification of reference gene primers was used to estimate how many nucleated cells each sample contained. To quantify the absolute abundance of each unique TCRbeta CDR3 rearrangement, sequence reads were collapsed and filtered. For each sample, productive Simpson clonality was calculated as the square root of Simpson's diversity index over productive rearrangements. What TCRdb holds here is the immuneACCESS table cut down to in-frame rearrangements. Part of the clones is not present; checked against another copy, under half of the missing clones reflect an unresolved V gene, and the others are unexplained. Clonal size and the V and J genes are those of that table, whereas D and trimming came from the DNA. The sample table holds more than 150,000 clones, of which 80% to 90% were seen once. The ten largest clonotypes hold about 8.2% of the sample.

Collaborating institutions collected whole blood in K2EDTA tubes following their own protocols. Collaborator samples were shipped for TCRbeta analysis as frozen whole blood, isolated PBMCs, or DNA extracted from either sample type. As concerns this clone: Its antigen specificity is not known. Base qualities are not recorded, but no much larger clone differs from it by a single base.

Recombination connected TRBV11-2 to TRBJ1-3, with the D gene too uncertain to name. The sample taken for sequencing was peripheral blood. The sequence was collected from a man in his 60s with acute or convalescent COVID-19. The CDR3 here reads CASSLVVSGNTIYF. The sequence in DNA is TGTGCCAGCAGTCTAGTTGTCTCTGGAAACACCATATATTTT.